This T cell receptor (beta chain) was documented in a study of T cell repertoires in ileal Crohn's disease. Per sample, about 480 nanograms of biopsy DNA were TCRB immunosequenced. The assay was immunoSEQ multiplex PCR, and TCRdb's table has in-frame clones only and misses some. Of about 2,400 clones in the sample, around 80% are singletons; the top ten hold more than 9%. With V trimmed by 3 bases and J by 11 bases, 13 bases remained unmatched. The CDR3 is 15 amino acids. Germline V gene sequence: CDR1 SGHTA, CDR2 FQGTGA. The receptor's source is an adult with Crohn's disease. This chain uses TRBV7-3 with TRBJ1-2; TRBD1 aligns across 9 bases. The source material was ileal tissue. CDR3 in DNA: TGTGCCAGCAGCTTGACGAAGGGACAGGGTGTGGGTTACACCTTC. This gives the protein CASSLTKGQGVGYTF.